One sample yielded the 24 T cell receptor beta chains listed below, sequenced in a study of T cell responses to AZD1222 COVID-19 vaccine. Data came from immunoSEQ multiplex PCR; TCRdb stores just in-frame clones and leaves some out. This table has about 82,000 clones, approximately 90% appearing once. The input for sequencing was peripheral blood, taken on day 0 of AZD1222 vaccination. Receptors originate from an adult in good health.

This chain connects TRBV7-9 to TRBJ1-2; D gene uncertain. The CDR3 is 13 residues long. Looked up from germline, CDR1 is SEHNR and CDR2 is FQNEAQ (reference sequence). Trimming removed 5 bases at V and 8 bases at J, with 15 bases between. Written as DNA, the CDR3 is TGTGCCAGCAGCCGTTTCGGGGAGGGCGGCTACACCTTC. Encoded protein: CASSRFGEGGYTF.

This chain connects TRBV5-1 to TRBJ2-2; 7 bases map to TRBD1. CDR1 and CDR2 from the germline V gene are SGHRS and YFSETQ. The CDR3 totals 15 residues. J was trimmed by 2 bases and V by 2 bases; bases with no gene match: 3. The CDR3 reads CASSFTGENTGELFF. Written as DNA, the CDR3 is TGCGCCAGCAGCTTCACAGGGGAAAACACCGGGGAGCTGTTTTTT.

The chain couples TRBV20-1 to TRBJ2-2; D gene ambiguous. CDR3 size: 11 residues. Germline V lookup: CDR1 DFQATT, CDR2 SNEGSKA (reference sequence). The CDR3 protein is CSTPLTGELFF. The CDR3, as DNA: TGCAGCACCCCGCTCACCGGGGAGCTGTTTTTT.

This clone was seen a single time. This chain connects TRBV7-3 to TRBJ1-2, with TRBD1 matching over 7 bases. This CDR3 spans 11 amino acids. V gave up 3 bases and J gave up 11 bases; unmatched junction bases: 3. Per the germline V gene, CDR1 is SGHTA and CDR2 is FQGTGA. The CDR3 region has the DNA TGTGCCAGCAGCTTTGGGACAGAATACACCTTC. Its protein product is CASSFGTEYTF. Based on the CDR3 plus reference TRBV7-3 and TRBJ1-2, the full variable domain is GAGVSQTPSNKVTEKGKYVELRCDPISGHTALYWYRQSLGQGPEFLIYFQGTGAADDSGLPNDRFFAVRPEGSVSTLKIQRTERGDSAVYLCASSFGTEYTFGSGTRLTVV.

This chain uses TRBV19 with TRBJ1-1; D might be TRBD1 (6 bases). From germline, CDR1 is LNHDA and CDR2 SQIVND (reference sequence). V shed 3 bases and J shed 4 bases, with 9 bases lying between them. CDR3 length: 13 residues. The DNA for the CDR3 is TGTGCCAGTAGTATTGTAGGGGGCACTGAAGCTTTCTTT. Its protein product is CASSIVGGTEAFF. Combining the CDR3 with reference TRBV19 and TRBJ1-1 gives the whole variable domain DGGITQSPKYLFRKEGQNVTLSCEQNLNHDAMYWYRQDPGQGLRLIYYSQIVNDFQKGDIAEGYSVSREKKESFPLTVTSAQKNPTAFYLCASSIVGGTEAFFGQGTRLTVV.

This clone was seen only once. This chain joins TRBV14 and TRBJ1-1; D is ambiguous. V shed 2 bases and J shed 4 bases, with 8 bases lying between them. The CDR3 has 13 residues. Germline CDR1 and CDR2: SGHDN and FVKESK. The CDR3 DNA reads as TGTGCCAGCAGCCAACAGGCGGGCACTGAAGCTTTCTTT. Translating gives CASSQQAGTEAFF. The full variable domain, completed using reference TRBV14 and TRBJ1-1, is EAGVTQFPSHSVIEKGQTVTLRCDPISGHDNLYWYRRVMGKEIKFLLHFVKESKQDESGMPNNRFLAERTGGTYSTLKVQPAELEDSGVYFCASSQQAGTEAFFGQGTRLTVV.

The rearrangement joins TRBV28 to TRBJ2-7; D is unclear. In germline, CDR1 is MDHEN, CDR2 SYDVKM. V lost 3 bases and J lost 1, with 19 bases in between. The CDR3 length is 17 residues. In DNA, the CDR3 is TGTGCCAGCAGTTTCCCCACCCAGGACCGGCAATCCTACGAGCAGTACTTC. It yields the protein CASSFPTQDRQSYEQYF. Combining the CDR3 with reference TRBV28 and TRBJ2-7 gives the whole variable domain DVKVTQSSRYLVKRTGEKVFLECVQDMDHENMFWYRQDPGLGLRLIYFSYDVKMKEKGDIPEGYSVSREKKERFSLILESASTNQTSMYLCASSFPTQDRQSYEQYFGPGTRLTVT.

This chain links TRBV5-4 with TRBJ1-2; TRBD1 aligns across 8 bases. CDR1 and CDR2 (germline): SGHNT, YYREEE (reference sequence). V shed 0 bases, J shed 4 bases, and the junction held 2 bases outside the gene matches. CDR3 length: 14 residues. In nucleotides, the CDR3 is TGTGCCAGCAGCTTGGTGGGGACAGGCTATGGCTACACCTTC. As protein: CASSLVGTGYGYTF.

The chain employs TRBV3-1 (or the pseudogene TRBV3-2) and TRBJ1-4; D gene ambiguous. Germline assignment: CDR1 LGHDT and CDR2 YNNKEL (reference sequence). This CDR3 has 12 residues. V shed 4 bases and J shed 10 bases, with 10 bases lying between them. In DNA form, the CDR3 reads TGTGCCAGCAGCCCAAGGCTCGGAAAACTGTTTTTT. Protein: CASSPRLGKLFF.

This chain joins TRBV10-2 and TRBJ1-2, with TRBD1 identical over 8 bases. The CDR3 consists of 15 residues. The trim removed 4 bases at V and 4 bases at J, leaving 8 bases unmatched. CDR1 is WSHSY, CDR2 SAAADI, per germline. The DNA of the CDR3 is TGCGCCAGCAGTGGAGGGACAGGTCTTCTCTATGGCTACACCTTC. Translated, it gives CASSGGTGLLYGYTF.

The chain links TRBV6-5 to TRBJ1-1; TRBD1 might be the D (5 bases). The germline V gene has CDR1 MNHEY and CDR2 SVGAGI. The CDR3 spans 13 residues. V lost 9 bases to trimming and J lost 2 bases, with 13 bases between them. In DNA, the CDR3 is TGTGCCAGTTACGACAGAGACAACACTGAAGCTTTCTTT. It is translated as CASYDRDNTEAFF.

Written as DNA, the CDR3 is TGCGCCAGCAGCCTGGGACTAGGCGGCACCGGGGAGCTGTTTTTT. This gives the protein CASSLGLGGTGELFF. The rearrangement uses TRBV5-1 and TRBJ2-2; 8 nucleotides align to TRBD2. The CDR3 consists of 15 residues. J lost 4 bases, V lost 4 bases, and 6 bases had no gene match. CDR1 and CDR2 from the germline V gene are SGHRS and YFSETQ.

This chain joins TRBV6-1 and TRBJ1-4, with TRBD1 as a possible D gene (5 bases). Trimming cost V 0 bases and J 5 bases, with 13 bases left between them. This CDR3 contains 16 residues. Per the germline V gene, CDR1 is MNHNS and CDR2 is SASEGT. The CDR3 protein is CASSEAIWDRNEKLFF. The CDR3 nucleotides read TGTGCCAGCAGTGAAGCAATTTGGGACCGAAATGAAAAACTGTTTTTT.

The chain is built from TRBV11-2 and TRBJ2-7; D ambiguous. This CDR3 has 15 amino acids. Deletions cut 1 base from V and 7 bases from J, with 17 bases between. In germline, CDR1 is SGHAT, CDR2 FQNNGV. Here the CDR3 DNA reads TGTGCCAGCAGCTTAGTGTTTCCGGGTCCGCGGGAGCAGTACTTC. Amino acid sequence: CASSLVFPGPREQYF.

The rearrangement uses TRBV6-5 and TRBJ2-7; the match to TRBD2 covers 7 bases. V lost 6 bases, J lost 3 bases, and 11 bases stayed unmatched. Germline V gene lookup returns CDR1 MNHEY and CDR2 SVGAGI. The CDR3 is made up of 15 amino acids. DNA of the CDR3: TGTGCCAGCAGCGCGGCCGGGACTACCATCTACGAGCAGTACTTC. Translation: CASSAAGTTIYEQYF.

The gene calls are TRBV6-5 and TRBJ1-3; TRBD1 is a possible D gene (5 bases). The CDR3 has 14 amino acids. V lost 6 bases, J lost 4 bases, and 13 bases lay in between. Germline loops: CDR1 MNHEY, CDR2 SVGAGI. CDR3 DNA: TGTGCCAGCAGGACGGACACGTCCGGAAACACCATATATTTT. Translating it yields CASRTDTSGNTIYF.

The chain links TRBV4-2 to TRBJ1-4, with D tentatively TRBD1 (6 bases). There are 21 residues in the CDR3. Germline CDR1 and CDR2: LGHNA and YNFKEQ. Deletions cut 4 bases from V and 0 bases from J, with 27 bases between. The CDR3 DNA sequence: TGTGCCAGCAGCCCCACGGCCAATTTTCTGGACAGAGGAGCAACTAATGAAAAACTGTTTTTT. Protein product: CASSPTANFLDRGATNEKLFF.

The chain uses TRBV11-2 and TRBJ1-2, with D possibly being TRBD1 (5 bases). V gave up 6 bases and J gave up 4 bases, with 15 bases separating them. The CDR3 totals 14 residues. Per the germline V gene, CDR1 is SGHAT and CDR2 is FQNNGV. CDR3 in amino acids: CASSPLQGSYGYTF. The CDR3 DNA reads as TGTGCCAGCAGTCCGCTCCAGGGTAGCTATGGCTACACCTTC.

The genes are TRBV9 and TRBJ2-7, with D unresolved. CDR3 length: 15 amino acids. Trimming left V 2 bases short and J 0 bases short, with 12 bases between. The germline V gene encodes CDR1 SGDLS and CDR2 YYNGEE. CDR3 bases: TGTGCCAGCAGCGTCGGCATCCAGAGCTCCTACGAGCAGTACTTC. It yields the protein CASSVGIQSSYEQYF.

The chain uses TRBV7-2 and TRBJ2-5; D uncertain. Trimming cost V 0 bases and J 9 bases, with 11 bases left between them. This CDR3 has 13 amino acids. CDR1 and CDR2 (germline): SGHTA, FQGNSA. The CDR3 protein is CASSLAGTRAQYF. As DNA, the CDR3 is TGTGCCAGCAGCTTAGCGGGCACCCGGGCCCAGTACTTC.

This clone was observed once. V and J are TRBV9 and TRBJ2-2; TRBD2 is a possible D gene (5 bases). The germline gives CDR1 SGDLS, CDR2 YYNGEE. Deletions cut 5 bases from V and 0 bases from J, with 8 bases between. The CDR3 has 14 residues. The CDR3: CASRDWANTGELFF. The DNA for the CDR3 is TGTGCCAGCAGGGACTGGGCGAACACCGGGGAGCTGTTTTTT.

The rearrangement uses TRBV7-9 and TRBJ2-3; D gene unclear. Germline CDR1 is SEHNR and CDR2 is FQNEAQ (reference sequence). Deletions cut 5 bases from V and 4 bases from J, with 13 bases between. There are 14 residues in the CDR3. In nucleotides, the CDR3 is TGTGCCAGCAGCATGGCCTCTGAGGCAGATACGCAGTATTTT. Translation gives CASSMASEADTQYF.

This clone was counted a few times. V is TRBV5-4 and J is TRBJ2-2; D might be TRBD1 (6 bases). The CDR3 extends over 16 amino acids. Deletions cut 7 bases from V and 7 bases from J, with 23 bases between. Germline CDR1 and CDR2: SGHNT and YYREEE (reference sequence). The CDR3 protein is CASLRSGQGLVGELFF. The DNA of the CDR3 is TGTGCCAGCTTACGATCAGGCCAGGGGTTAGTCGGGGAGCTGTTTTTT. Full variable domain (remainder filled in from reference TRBV5-4 and TRBJ2-2): ETGVTQSPTHLIKTRGQQVTLRCSSQSGHNTVSWYQQALGQGPQFIFQYYREEENGRGNFPPRFSGLQFPNYSSELNVNALELDDSALYLCASLRSGQGLVGELFFGEGSRLTVL.

V gene TRBV6-2 or TRBV6-3 combines with J gene TRBJ1-4; TRBD1 agrees at 7 bases. The CDR3 has 18 residues. The germline CDR1 and CDR2 sequences are MNHEY and SVGEGT. V trimming: 5 bases; J trimming: 0 bases; junction bases outside the gene matches: 12. CDR3 nucleotide sequence: TGTGCCAGCAGTGAGTACCCACAGGGGATTACAACTAATGAAAAACTGTTTTTT. It translates to CASSEYPQGITTNEKLFF.